The 23 T cell receptor beta chains given below trace back to one sample, sequenced in a study of blood T cells in healthy people across ages. A J-beta primer mix and a sample-barcoded 5' primer were used in a second PCR of about 7 to 12 cycles. TCRdb reprocessed the 5' RACE reads with MiXCR, giving one entry per CDR3 protein. Here the sample spans 710,000 or so distinct CDR3 sequences, approximately 30% being singletons. What was sequenced was blood. Receptor source: an elderly woman in good health.

This clonotype has ten or more counts. The chain combines TRBV9 with TRBJ2-3; D remains unclear. Looked up from germline, CDR1 is SGDLS and CDR2 is YYNGEE. The ends were cut back, 0 bases at V and 2 bases at J, with 4 bases in the middle. The length of the CDR3 is 13 residues. CDR3 nucleotides: TGTGCCAGCAGCGTAGATATCACAGATACGCAGTATTTT. Amino acids: CASSVDITDTQYF.

This clonotype occurred many times. The chain links TRBV6-5 to TRBJ2-1, with 9 positions matching TRBD2. The length of the CDR3 is 18 residues. The germline CDR1 and CDR2 sequences are MNHEY and SVGAGI. V shed 4 bases and J 6 bases; nucleotides not matched to a gene: 16. This CDR3 is CASSSPALSGGLGNEQFF. CDR3 in DNA: TGTGCCAGCAGTTCCCCAGCCCTTAGCGGGGGCCTAGGCAATGAGCAGTTCTTC.

The CDR3 nucleotides read TGTGCCAGCAGTACACCGTCGACAGATAGCACAGATACGCAGTATTTT. Translation gives CASSTPSTDSTDTQYF. This chain uses TRBV28 with TRBJ2-3, with a tentative D call TRBD1 (5 bases). CDR3 length equals 16 residues. V was cut by 5 bases and J by 0 bases, with 15 bases left in between. The germline V gene has CDR1 MDHEN and CDR2 SYDVKM.

The gene calls are TRBV10-3 and TRBJ2-5; TRBD2 agrees at 7 bases. The end of the DNA fits TRBJ2-7 better, so the J call may be wrong. The CDR3 loop spans 13 amino acids. Germline CDR1 and CDR2: ENHRY and SYGVKD. The CDR3 loop reads CAIRTSPNYEQYF. CDR3 DNA sequence: TGTGCCATCAGGACTAGCCCGAACTACGAGCAGTACTTC.

This clonotype was seen a handful of times. The rearrangement uses TRBV18 and TRBJ2-5; TRBD1 agrees at 9 bases. With the DNA end fitting TRBJ2-7 better, the J assignment may be wrong. CDR3 length equals 15 residues. The germline gives CDR1 KGHSH, CDR2 LQKENI. CDR3 DNA sequence: TGTGCCAGCTCACCCCATCCGGGACAGGGTTCCGAGCAGTACTTC. It encodes CASSPHPGQGSEQYF.

This clonotype has at least ten counts. The chain employs TRBV27 and TRBJ2-7; 10 bases fit TRBD2. This CDR3 comprises 15 residues. Germline CDR1 reads MNHEY; CDR2 reads SMNVEV (reference sequence). V trimming: 2 bases; J trimming: 4 bases; junction bases outside the gene matches: 5. Here the CDR3 reads CASSLIAGGPYEQYF. The CDR3 DNA sequence: TGTGCCAGCAGTTTAATAGCGGGGGGCCCATACGAGCAGTACTTC.

J is TRBJ1-4 and V is TRBV10-3; D possibly corresponds to TRBD1 (5 bases). The germline V gene has CDR1 ENHRY and CDR2 SYGVKD. The CDR3 contains 16 residues. Trimming removed 4 bases from V and 3 bases from J, with 15 bases in between. CDR3 amino acids: CAISASPPGPNEKLFF. The CDR3 DNA reads TGTGCCATCAGTGCGTCCCCTCCAGGGCCTAATGAAAAACTGTTTTTT.

This clonotype was detected many times. The rearrangement links TRBV20-1 to TRBJ2-3, with 13 bases fitting TRBD2. Germline V CDR1 and CDR2: DFQATT, SNEGSKA (reference sequence). The CDR3 consists of 15 residues. Trimming took 8 bases from V and 1 from J; bases not matched to a gene: 6. CDR3 DNA sequence: TGCAGTTCAGAGGGGACTAGCGGGGGCACAGATACGCAGTATTTT. Its protein product is CSSEGTSGGTDTQYF.

Concerning this clonotype itself: This may be a read error: a much more frequent sequence differs by one nucleotide. The chain joins TRBV20-1 to TRBJ2-5, with D possibly matching TRBD2 (6 bases). V was clipped by 2 bases and J by 11 bases, with 27 bases between them. In germline, CDR1 is DFQATT, CDR2 SNEGSKA (reference sequence). This CDR3 region has 16 residues. In DNA, the CDR3 is TGCAGTGCTAGATCCCGAACGGCTAGCGTTTACAATGAGCAGTACTTC. It codes for CSARSRTASVYNEQYF.

This clonotype was seen at least ten times. The chain uses TRBV29-1 and TRBJ2-3, with 8 nucleotides matching TRBD1. Germline trimming cut 2 bases from V and 4 bases from J; bases unmatched to any gene: 11. Per germline, CDR1 SQVTM and CDR2 ANQGSEA. This CDR3 spans 16 amino acids. The CDR3 region has the DNA TGCAGCGTTGAACAGGGGGCGTCGCTCCCCTCAGATACGCAGTATTTT. Encoded protein: CSVEQGASLPSDTQYF.

The chain couples TRBV10-3 to TRBJ2-1; perhaps TRBD2 as D (7 bases). The J call may be mistaken, given a closer DNA end match to TRBJ2-7. The CDR3 has 16 residues. CDR1 is ENHRY and CDR2 is SYGVKD in the germline V gene. The CDR3 bases are TGTGCCATCAGTGAGTCAGGCGGGGGCTCCTACAATGAGCAGTACTTC. Translated, it gives CAISESGGGSYNEQYF.

J is TRBJ2-3 and V is TRBV15; D unresolved. CDR3 size: 12 residues. V was shortened by 6 bases and J by 0 bases, with 4 bases between the two germline ends. CDR1 and CDR2 from the germline V gene are LNHNV and YYDKDF (reference sequence). In nucleotides, the CDR3 is TGTGCCACCAGGAGTAGCACAGATACGCAGTATTTT. Amino acid sequence: CATRSSTDTQYF.

This clonotype was found a few times. This chain connects TRBV6-5 to TRBJ2-4; a weak D match, TRBD2 (6 bases). The better agreement between TRBJ2-7 and the DNA end casts doubt on the J call. The CDR3 extends over 13 amino acids. The V gene's germline CDR1 is MNHEY and CDR2 SVGAGI. CDR3 in DNA: TGTGCCAGCACAACCCACGGGGGTTACGAGCAGTACTTC. Its protein product is CASTTHGGYEQYF.

The table lists this clonotype with many counts. This chain uses TRBV12-3 or TRBV12-4 with TRBJ2-7, with 7 bases fitting TRBD1. V dropped 3 bases and J dropped 5; count of bases not matched to a gene: 7. This CDR3 region has 14 residues. The CDR3 loop is CASSLTGTINEQYF. CDR3 coding DNA: TGTGCCAGCAGTTTGACAGGGACAATAAACGAGCAGTACTTC.

This clonotype was found many times. The V call is TRBV27, the J call TRBJ1-5, with unresolved D. The CDR3 has 13 residues. The V gene lost 3 bases and the J gene lost 6 bases, with 9 bases spanning the gap. Germline CDR1 MNHEY, CDR2 SMNVEV (reference sequence). The chain's CDR3 is CASSFKWGQPQHF. The CDR3 coding sequence is TGTGCCAGCAGTTTTAAATGGGGTCAGCCCCAGCATTTT.

The rearrangement uses TRBV27 and TRBJ2-7; TRBD2 is a possible D gene (5 bases). Near its end, the DNA agrees better with TRBJ2-5, so the J call may be wrong. Germline assignment: CDR1 MNHEY and CDR2 SMNVEV (reference sequence). CDR3 length: 16 residues. The chain's CDR3 is CASSSTRLMAGETQYF. In DNA, the CDR3 is TGTGCCAGCAGTTCCACTAGACTCATGGCTGGGGAGACCCAGTACTTC.

There are a few counts of this clonotype. The gene calls are TRBV19 and TRBJ1-6; no clear D. The CDR3 has 13 residues. Per the germline V gene, CDR1 is LNHDA and CDR2 is SQIVND (reference sequence). V lost 8 bases and J lost 7, with 12 bases in between. DNA for the CDR3: TGTGCCAGTTCGTCGAAGGGCAATTCACCCCTCCACTTT. Translating gives CASSSKGNSPLHF.

Turning to this clonotype: A much larger clone differs from this one at a single base, so this may be a read error. The chain recombines TRBV6-2 or TRBV6-3 with TRBJ2-5, with D possibly being TRBD2 (7 bases). The germline V gene encodes CDR1 MNHEY and CDR2 SVGEGT. V was shortened by 10 bases and J by 11 bases, with 23 bases between the two germline ends. The CDR3 consists of 13 residues. The CDR3 nucleotides read TGTGCCAACCACGGGGGGCTGGGCCATGAGCAGTACTTC. It specifies CANHGGLGHEQYF.

A note on this clonotype: This sequence may be a read error, since a much larger clone differs from it by one base. The chain recombines TRBV27 with TRBJ1-5, with 9 bases aligning to TRBD1. After removal of 4 bases from V and 5 bases from J, the junction contained 9 bases not matched to a gene. Germline V gene sequence: CDR1 MNHEY, CDR2 SMNVEV (reference sequence). This CDR3 region has 16 residues. The chain's CDR3 is CASSSGTGTVDQPQHF. CDR3 coding DNA: TGTGCCAGCAGTTCCGGGACAGGGACGGTCGATCAGCCCCAGCATTTT.

This clonotype occurred many times. The V gene is TRBV7-9, the J gene TRBJ2-5; 15 nucleotides agree with TRBD2. Germline V lookup: CDR1 SEHNR, CDR2 FQNEAQ (reference sequence). The CDR3 is 16 residues long. J lost 2 bases, V lost 7 bases, and 5 bases had no gene match. The CDR3 DNA follows: TGTGCCAGCACCCCGGGACTAGCGGGGGGACAAGAGACCCAGTACTTC. It encodes CASTPGLAGGQETQYF.

This clonotype was observed at least ten times. V and J are TRBV29-1 and TRBJ1-2; no reliable D call. The CDR3 extends over 11 amino acids. Trimming stripped 4 bases from V and 3 bases from J, with 6 bases between. Germline CDR1 reads SQVTM; CDR2 reads ANQGSEA. This CDR3 reads CSVGGDYGYTF. CDR3 nucleotide sequence: TGCAGCGTTGGTGGGGACTATGGCTACACCTTC.

The sample holds many counts of this clonotype. The V and J genes are TRBV29-1 and TRBJ2-7; D is ambiguous. Trimming removed 5 bases at V and 1 base at J, with 6 bases between. Germline V gives CDR1 SQVTM, CDR2 ANQGSEA. The CDR3 is made up of 11 amino acids. CDR3 DNA sequence: TGCAGCGTTCTGGGGTCCTACGAGCAGTACTTC. Protein: CSVLGSYEQYF.

The CDR3, as DNA: TGTGCCAGCAGCCGCCGATCAGGGTTAGTGGAGACCCAGTACTTC. Translated, it gives CASSRRSGLVETQYF. This chain links TRBV7-2 with TRBJ2-5, with a weak D call TRBD1 (5 bases). Germline V lookup: CDR1 SGHTA, CDR2 FQGNSA. The V end lost 5 bases, the J end lost 5 bases, and 18 bases lay between the germline ends. This CDR3 has 15 residues.